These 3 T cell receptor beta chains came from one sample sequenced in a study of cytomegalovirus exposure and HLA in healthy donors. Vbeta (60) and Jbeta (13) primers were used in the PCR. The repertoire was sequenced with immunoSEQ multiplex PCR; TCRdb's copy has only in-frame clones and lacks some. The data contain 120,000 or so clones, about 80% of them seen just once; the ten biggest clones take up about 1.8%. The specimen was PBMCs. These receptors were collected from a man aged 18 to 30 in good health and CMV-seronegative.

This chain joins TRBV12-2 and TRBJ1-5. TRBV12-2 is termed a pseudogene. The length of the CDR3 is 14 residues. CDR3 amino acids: CASRAETLNQPQHF. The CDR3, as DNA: TGTGCAAGTCGCGCCGAGACTCTTAATCAGCCCCAGCATTTT.

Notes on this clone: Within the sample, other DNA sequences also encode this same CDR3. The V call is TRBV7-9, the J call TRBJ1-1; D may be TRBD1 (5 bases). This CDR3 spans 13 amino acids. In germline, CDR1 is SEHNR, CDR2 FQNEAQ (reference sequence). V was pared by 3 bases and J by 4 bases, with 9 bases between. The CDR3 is CASSLQGGTEAFF. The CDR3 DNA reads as TGTGCCAGCAGCTTGCAGGGAGGCACTGAAGCTTTCTTT.

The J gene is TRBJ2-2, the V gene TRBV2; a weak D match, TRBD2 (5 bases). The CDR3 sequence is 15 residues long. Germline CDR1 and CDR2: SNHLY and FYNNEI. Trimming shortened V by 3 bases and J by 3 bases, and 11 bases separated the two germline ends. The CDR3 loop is CASSESGMYTGELFF. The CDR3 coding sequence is TGTGCCAGCAGTGAGAGCGGAATGTACACCGGGGAGCTGTTTTTT.